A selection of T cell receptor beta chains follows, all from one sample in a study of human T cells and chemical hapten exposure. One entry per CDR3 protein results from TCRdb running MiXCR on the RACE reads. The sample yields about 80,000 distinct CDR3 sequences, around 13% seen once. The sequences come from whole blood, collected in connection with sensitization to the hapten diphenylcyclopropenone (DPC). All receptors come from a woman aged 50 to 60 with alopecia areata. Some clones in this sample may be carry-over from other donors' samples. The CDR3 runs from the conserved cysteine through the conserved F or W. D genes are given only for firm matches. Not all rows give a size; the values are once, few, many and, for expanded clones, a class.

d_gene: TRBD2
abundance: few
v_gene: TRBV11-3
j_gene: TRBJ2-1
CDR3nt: TGTGCCAGCAGCAGGACTAGCGGGGACAATGAGCAGTTCTTC
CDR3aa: CASSRTSGDNEQFF

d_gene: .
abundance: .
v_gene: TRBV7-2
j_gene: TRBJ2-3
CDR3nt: TGTGCCAGCAGACGGGATCAGGGTTTTACGCAGTATTTT
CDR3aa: CASRRDQGFTQYF

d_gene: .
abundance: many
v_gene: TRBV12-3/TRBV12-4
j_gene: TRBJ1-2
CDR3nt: TGTGCCAGCAGTTTTGGGTATGGCTACACCTTC
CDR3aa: CASSFGYGYTF

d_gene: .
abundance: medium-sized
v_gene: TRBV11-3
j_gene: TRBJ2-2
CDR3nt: TGTGCCAGCAGCTCCGGAAACCGTGCCGGGGAGCTGTTTTTT
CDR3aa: CASSSGNRAGELFF

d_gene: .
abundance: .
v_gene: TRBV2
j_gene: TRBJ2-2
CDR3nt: TGTGCCAGCACCGACGGTCGGCTGGGCGGGGAGCTGTTTTTT
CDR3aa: CASTDGRLGGELFF

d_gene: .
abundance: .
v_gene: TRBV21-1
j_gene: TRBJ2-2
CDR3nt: TGTGCCAGCAGCAAAGCACCGGAGGGACACCTGAACACCGGGGAGCTGTTTTTT
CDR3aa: CASSKAPEGHLNTGELFF

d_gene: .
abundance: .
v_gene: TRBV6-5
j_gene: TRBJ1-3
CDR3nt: TGTGCCAGCAGTTTTCGAGGGAGCGGAAACACCATATATTTT
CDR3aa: CASSFRGSGNTIYF

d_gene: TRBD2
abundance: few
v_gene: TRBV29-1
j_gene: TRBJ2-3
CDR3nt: TGCAGCGTTGCGACTAGCGCGGGGCCAGATACGCAGTATTTT
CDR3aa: CSVATSAGPDTQYF

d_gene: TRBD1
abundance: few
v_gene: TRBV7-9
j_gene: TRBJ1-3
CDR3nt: TGTGCCAGCAGCCTGGGACAGAACACTGGAAACACCATATATTTT
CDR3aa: CASSLGQNTGNTIYF

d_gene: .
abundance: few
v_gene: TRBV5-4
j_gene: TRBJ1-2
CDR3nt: TGTGCCAGCAGCCCGACTCTGCAGGGAGTGTATGGCTACACCTTC
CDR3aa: CASSPTLQGVYGYTF

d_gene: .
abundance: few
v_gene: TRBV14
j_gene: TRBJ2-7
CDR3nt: TGTGCCAGCAGCCAAGGGGGCCACGTTGCCGAGCAGTACTTC
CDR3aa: CASSQGGHVAEQYF

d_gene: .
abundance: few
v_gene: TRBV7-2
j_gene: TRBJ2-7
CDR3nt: TGTGCCAGCAGTCTTGACGGCAGTTTTACCTACGAGCAGTACTTC
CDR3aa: CASSLDGSFTYEQYF

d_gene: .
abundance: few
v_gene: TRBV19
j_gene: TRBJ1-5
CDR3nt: TGTGCCAGTAGTACGGAGGGTAGAGGTGGTCAGCCCCAGCATTTT
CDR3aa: CASSTEGRGGQPQHF

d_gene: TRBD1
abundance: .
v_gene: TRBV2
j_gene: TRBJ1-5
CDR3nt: TGTGCCAGCAGGGCGGGACAGAATAGCAATCAGCCCCAGCATTTT
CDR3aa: CASRAGQNSNQPQHF

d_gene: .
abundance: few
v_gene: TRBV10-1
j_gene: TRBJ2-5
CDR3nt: TGCGCCAGCGCCCAAATCTCGGAGACCCAGTACTTC
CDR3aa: CASAQISETQYF

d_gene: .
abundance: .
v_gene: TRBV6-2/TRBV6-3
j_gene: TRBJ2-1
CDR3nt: TGTGCCAGCAAGCTTCTAGCTGGCAGTGATGATGAGCAGTTCTTC
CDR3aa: CASKLLAGSDDEQFF

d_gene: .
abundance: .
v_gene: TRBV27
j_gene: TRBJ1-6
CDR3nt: TGTGCCAGCAGTTTAACAGATAATTCACCCCTCCACTTT
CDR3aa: CASSLTDNSPLHF

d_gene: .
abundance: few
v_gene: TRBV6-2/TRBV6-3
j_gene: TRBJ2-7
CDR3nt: TGTGCCAGCAGCCTCCAGGGGAGATTCAACGAGCAGTACTTC
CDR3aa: CASSLQGRFNEQYF

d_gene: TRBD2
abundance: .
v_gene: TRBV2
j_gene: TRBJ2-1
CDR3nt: TGTGCCAGCAGGGGGGGACTAGCGGGAGCTGGGCAGTTCTTC
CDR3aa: CASRGGLAGAGQFF

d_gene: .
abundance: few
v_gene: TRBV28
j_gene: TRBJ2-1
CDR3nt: TGTGCCAGCAGCAGGGGGAGGGCCCTCGTTTTTGAGCAGTTCTTC
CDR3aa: CASSRGRALVFEQFF

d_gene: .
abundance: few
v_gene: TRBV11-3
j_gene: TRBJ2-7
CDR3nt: TGTGCCAGCAGCGTAACAAGGGGAAGCTACGAGCAGTACTTC
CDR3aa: CASSVTRGSYEQYF